A selection of T cell receptor beta chains follows, all from one sample in a study of blood T cell repertoires in COVID-19. Some clones are missing from TCRdb's copy, which holds only in-frame ones; the method was immunoSEQ multiplex PCR. Among 200,000 to 250,000 clones listed, roughly 80% were seen once. The sample was peripheral blood. The receptors were gathered from a woman in her 30s who had recovered from COVID-19. CDR3s include the opening cysteine and the closing phenylalanine or tryptophan. The D gene is left open where the match is weak. Clone size is shown for a subset of rows, as once, few, many or a class of expanded clone.

V	size	D	J	CDR3	DNA
TRBV7-3	.	TRBD2	TRBJ2-1	CASSLVLAGGPFSYNEQFF	TGTGCCAGCAGCCTGGTCCTAGCGGGAGGTCCCTTCTCCTACAATGAGCAGTTCTTC
TRBV3-1/TRBV3-2	.	.	TRBJ2-1	CASSLTPGGTYNEQFF	TGTGCCAGCAGCCTGACCCCCGGGGGAACCTACAATGAGCAGTTCTTC
TRBV28	.	TRBD2	TRBJ2-3	CASSFGTGLATDTQYF	TGTGCCAGCAGTTTTGGGACGGGACTAGCAACAGATACGCAGTATTTT
TRBV27	.	.	TRBJ1-6	CASSATASPSYNSPLHF	TGTGCCAGCAGTGCTACCGCCTCACCCTCCTATAATTCACCCCTCCACTTT
TRBV18	.	.	TRBJ1-2	CASSPGQVDGYTF	TGTGCCAGCTCACCAGGCCAGGTTGATGGCTACACCTTC
TRBV19	.	.	TRBJ2-7	CASSTKLDSYEQYF	TGTGCCAGTAGTACGAAACTTGACAGCTACGAGCAGTACTTC
TRBV2	few	.	TRBJ1-6	CASSEVADNSPLHF	TGTGCCAGCAGTGAAGTGGCGGATAATTCACCCCTCCACTTT
TRBV27	.	.	TRBJ1-6	CASSLRSWDLTPPPYNSPLHF	TGTGCCAGCAGTTTACGTTCCTGGGACTTAACGCCGCCTCCCTATAATTCACCCCTCCACTTT
TRBV19	.	.	TRBJ2-3	CASSTGTFPQYF	TGTGCCAGTAGTACCGGGACATTCCCGCAGTATTTT
TRBV2	many	TRBD1	TRBJ1-2	CASRRDREAGYTF	TGTGCCAGCAGGCGCGACAGGGAGGCTGGCTACACCTTC
TRBV3-1/TRBV3-2	few	TRBD1	TRBJ1-5	CASSQGGQGNQPQHF	TGTGCCAGCAGCCAGGGGGGACAGGGGAATCAGCCCCAGCATTTT
TRBV30	.	.	TRBJ1-2	CAWSLGGGGGYTF	TGTGCCTGGAGTTTAGGGGGGGGAGGTGGCTACACCTTC
TRBV5-1	.	TRBD1	TRBJ1-5	CASSREGQVNQPQHF	TGCGCCAGCAGCCGAGAGGGACAGGTCAATCAGCCCCAGCATTTT
TRBV13	.	TRBD1	TRBJ2-7	CASSSGQGWQYF	TGTGCCAGCAGCTCGGGACAGGGGTGGCAGTACTTC
TRBV30	.	.	TRBJ1-3	CAWTNPSGGNTIYF	TGTGCCTGGACCAACCCCTCCGGGGGAAACACCATATATTTT
TRBV5-1	.	.	TRBJ1-4	CASSPSATNEKLFF	TGCGCCAGCAGCCCCTCGGCAACTAATGAAAAACTGTTTTTT
TRBV30	.	TRBD2	TRBJ2-1	CAWSSVSGYNEQFF	TGTGCCTGGAGTAGCGTTAGCGGGTACAATGAGCAGTTCTTC
TRBV7-2	.	.	TRBJ2-2	CASSPRRSANTGELFF	TGTGCCAGCAGCCCCCGGCGTAGCGCGAACACCGGGGAGCTGTTTTTT